Below are 29 T cell receptor beta chains sequenced from a single sample in a study of CD4 T cells in relation to SARS-CoV-2 and coronaviruses. No cognate antigen is known for these TCRs. CD4+ T cells from unexposed donors were obtained before the COVID-19 pandemic (2011-2018). CD4+ T cells were isolated from the cells after less than 13 days of culture. Using immunoSEQ multiplex PCR, the repertoire was profiled, and TCRdb retains in-frame clones only, with some absent. The profile shows more than 20,000 clones, about 80% of them singletons. The sample consisted of CD4+ T cells from PBMCs, cultured in vitro. The receptor source for this set is a human donor in good health.

V and J are TRBV5-4 and TRBJ1-1; D uncertain. V lost 0 bases, J lost 1 base, and 10 bases lay in between. Per the germline V gene, CDR1 is SGHNT and CDR2 is YYREEE (reference sequence). CDR3 length equals 15 residues. As DNA, the CDR3 is TGTGCCAGCAGCTTGGCGCCCTTAGGGAACACTGAAGCTTTCTTT. Residues: CASSLAPLGNTEAFF.

The chain carries TRBV19 and TRBJ2-2, with D perhaps TRBD2 (6 bases). V shed 7 bases and J shed 0 bases, with 12 bases lying between them. Germline CDR1 is LNHDA and CDR2 is SQIVND (reference sequence). This CDR3 is 15 amino acids long. CDR3 region: CASKVLASNTGELFF. DNA for the CDR3: TGTGCCAGTAAGGTCCTAGCGTCGAACACCGGGGAGCTGTTTTTT.

This sequence joins TRBV18 and TRBJ2-7, with D perhaps TRBD1 (6 bases). V lost 3 bases and J 7 bases, leaving 16 bases between the germline ends. The CDR3 has 14 residues. The germline gives CDR1 KGHSH, CDR2 LQKENI. This chain's CDR3 is CASSPGEGVREQYF. DNA for the CDR3: TGTGCCAGCTCACCCGGTGAGGGGGTGAGGGAGCAGTACTTC.

In this sample, this clone turned up a few times. This sequence joins TRBV6-5 and TRBJ2-2, with unresolved D. CDR1 is MNHEY, CDR2 SVGAGI, per germline. This CDR3 has 12 residues. The CDR3 loop is CGSESNTGELFF. The CDR3 bases are TGTGGCTCCGAATCGAACACCGGGGAGCTGTTTTTT.

The chain is built from TRBV19 and TRBJ1-5, with D unclear. Germline V gene lookup returns CDR1 LNHDA and CDR2 SQIVND (reference sequence). This CDR3 contains 12 residues. V lost 6 bases and J lost 3, with 6 bases in between. Here the CDR3 reads CASSDYNQPQHF. The CDR3 coding sequence is TGTGCCAGTAGCGACTACAATCAGCCCCAGCATTTT.

This rearrangement joins TRBV20-1 to TRBJ2-1; no reliable D call. Germline V CDR1 and CDR2: DFQATT, SNEGSKA (reference sequence). The CDR3 has 14 residues. V lost 3 bases and J 4 bases, leaving 13 bases between the germline ends. The CDR3 nucleotides read TGCAGTGCTAGTCCCAGAACTACTTACAATGAGCAGTTCTTC. Its translation: CSASPRTTYNEQFF.

V gene TRBV6-5 combines with J gene TRBJ2-2, with a tentative D call TRBD2 (5 bases). The CDR3 loop spans 14 amino acids. The V and J ends lost 4 bases and 2 bases respectively, with 8 bases between them. Germline-derived CDR1 and CDR2 are MNHEY and SVGAGI. The CDR3 nucleotides read TGTGCCAGCAGTTGGGGAGCCAACACCGGGGAGCTGTTTTTT. Its translation: CASSWGANTGELFF.

Only one count was recorded for this clone. The chain recombines TRBV11-2 with TRBJ1-2; D not resolved. This CDR3 contains 14 residues. The V end lost 0 bases, the J end lost 8 bases, and 13 bases lay between the germline ends. Germline CDR1 and CDR2: SGHAT and FQNNGV. The CDR3 reads CASSLDVMASGYTF. The CDR3 DNA reads TGTGCCAGCAGCTTAGATGTAATGGCTTCGGGCTACACCTTC. Drawing the rest from reference TRBV11-2 and TRBJ1-2, the complete variable domain is EAGVAQSPRYKIIEKRQSVAFWCNPISGHATLYWYQQILGQGPKLLIQFQNNGVVDDSQLPKDRFSAERLKGVDSTLKIQPAKLEDSAVYLCASSLDVMASGYTFGSGTRLTVV.

This clone was seen a handful of times. The chain links TRBV29-1 to TRBJ1-1; D unresolved. Germline-derived CDR1 and CDR2 are SQVTM and ANQGSEA. The V end lost 1 base, the J end lost 1 base, and 7 bases lay between the germline ends. The CDR3 is made up of 13 amino acids. The CDR3: CSVEVTENTEAFF. The DNA of the CDR3 is TGCAGCGTTGAAGTGACGGAGAACACTGAAGCTTTCTTT. Full variable domain (remainder filled in from reference TRBV29-1 and TRBJ1-1): SAVISQKPSRDICQRGTSLTIQCQVDSQVTMMFWYRQQPGQSLTLIATANQGSEATYESGFVIDKFPISRPNLTFSTLTVSNMSPEDSSIYLCSVEVTENTEAFFGQGTRLTVV.

This rearrangement joins TRBV30 to TRBJ1-4; TRBD1 might be the D (6 bases). Germline lookup yields CDR1 GTSNPN and CDR2 SVGIG (reference sequence). CDR3 size: 15 residues. Trimming pared 0 bases from V and 7 bases from J, leaving 15 bases between. CDR3 protein: CAWSVGPGAGEKLFF. Written as DNA, the CDR3 is TGTGCCTGGAGTGTAGGTCCGGGGGCGGGTGAAAAACTGTTTTTT.

The V gene is TRBV2, the J gene TRBJ1-4; maybe TRBD1 (6 bases). The V gene's germline CDR1 is SNHLY and CDR2 FYNNEI. V was shortened by 10 bases and J by 8 bases, with 14 bases between the two germline ends. The CDR3 is 12 amino acids. The CDR3 DNA follows: TGTGCCACACAAGGACAGACCGAAAAACTGTTTTTT. Protein product: CATQGQTEKLFF.

The chain links TRBV30 to TRBJ1-4; D is unresolved. The CDR3 sequence is 14 residues long. The V gene lost 3 bases and the J gene lost 4 bases, with 12 bases spanning the gap. Germline-derived CDR1 and CDR2 are GTSNPN and SVGIG (reference sequence). CDR3 sequence: CAWRRKVGNEKLFF. The DNA of the CDR3 is TGTGCCTGGAGACGTAAAGTGGGTAATGAAAAACTGTTTTTT.

The chain has TRBV18 and TRBJ1-2; 10 bases map to TRBD1. The junction had 9 bases not matched to a gene; V was cut back by 6 bases and J by 2 bases. The CDR3 contains 16 residues. In germline, CDR1 is KGHSH, CDR2 LQKENI. The DNA of the CDR3 is TGTGCCAGCTCTCGAAACCCGGGACAGGGGAACTATGGCTACACCTTC. Translating it yields CASSRNPGQGNYGYTF.

This rearrangement joins TRBV19 to TRBJ2-2, with D unresolved. The length of the CDR3 is 13 residues. V shed 3 bases and J shed 4 bases, with 6 bases lying between them. The germline V gene encodes CDR1 LNHDA and CDR2 SQIVND (reference sequence). The CDR3 region has the DNA TGTGCCAGTAGTATCACAGTCACCGGGGAGCTGTTTTTT. It is translated as CASSITVTGELFF.

The chain employs TRBV29-1 and TRBJ1-5; D not resolved. The germline CDR1 and CDR2 sequences are SQVTM and ANQGSEA. This CDR3 has 13 amino acids. V was clipped by 4 bases and J by 0 bases, with 7 bases between them. CDR3 residues: CSVVGDSNQPQHF. CDR3 in DNA: TGCAGCGTTGTTGGCGATAGCAATCAGCCCCAGCATTTT.

The chain has TRBV18 and TRBJ1-1; D gene ambiguous. Trimming shortened V by 3 bases and J by 7 bases, and 12 bases separated the two germline ends. This CDR3 has 13 amino acids. Germline V gives CDR1 KGHSH, CDR2 LQKENI. CDR3 protein: CASSPQSGNEAFF. DNA for the CDR3: TGTGCCAGCTCACCTCAATCGGGGAATGAAGCTTTCTTT.

This clone was counted a few times. V and J are TRBV29-1 and TRBJ1-2; D gene ambiguous. Deletions cut 4 bases from V and 3 bases from J, with 12 bases between. CDR3 length equals 13 residues. CDR1 and CDR2 (germline): SQVTM, ANQGSEA. CDR3: CSVGGYLDYGYTF. CDR3 bases: TGCAGCGTTGGAGGGTACCTAGACTATGGCTACACCTTC.

This clone was recorded only once. This chain uses TRBV3-1 (or the pseudogene TRBV3-2) with TRBJ2-3; a weak D match, TRBD2 (6 bases). The germline V and J ends were trimmed by 3 bases and 6 bases, with 13 bases remaining between them. Looked up from germline, CDR1 is LGHDT and CDR2 is YNNKEL (reference sequence). The CDR3 extends over 14 amino acids. Written as DNA, the CDR3 is TGTGCCAGCAGCCACGGCGGGACTGGGGATACGCAGTATTTT. Protein product: CASSHGGTGDTQYF.

Only a few counts were recorded for this clone. The chain couples TRBV7-2 to TRBJ1-4, with TRBD1 as a possible D gene (5 bases). Looked up from germline, CDR1 is SGHTA and CDR2 is FQGNSA. V lost 0 bases and J 7 bases, leaving 6 bases between the germline ends. This CDR3 is built from 13 residues. CDR3 DNA: TGTGCCAGCAGCTTAGCCGGGGGTGAAAAACTGTTTTTT. Its protein product is CASSLAGGEKLFF.

V gene TRBV7-3 combines with J gene TRBJ2-5; D remains unclear. The V gene's germline CDR1 is SGHTA and CDR2 FQGTGA. V shed 5 bases and J shed 2 bases, with 15 bases lying between them. The CDR3 runs 15 residues. The CDR3 DNA follows: TGTGCCAGCAGCCGCATACCGGGCCAGCAAGAGACCCAGTACTTC. It specifies CASSRIPGQQETQYF.

The chain uses TRBV19 and TRBJ1-4; D is possibly TRBD1 (5 bases). Germline CDR1 reads LNHDA; CDR2 reads SQIVND (reference sequence). CDR3 size: 15 residues. Trimming took 6 bases from V and 3 from J, leaving 14 bases between them. CDR3 sequence reads: CASRKQVMANEKLFF. In DNA form, the CDR3 reads TGTGCCAGTAGAAAACAGGTGATGGCTAATGAAAAACTGTTTTTT.

The table lists this clone with a few counts. This sequence joins TRBV18 and TRBJ1-1; TRBD1 aligns across 9 bases. CDR3 size: 14 residues. CDR1 is KGHSH and CDR2 is LQKENI in the germline V gene. Germline trimming cut 6 bases from V and 4 bases from J; bases unmatched to any gene: 6. CDR3 sequence (DNA): TGTGCCAGCTCTCAGGACAGGGGTTCCACTGAAGCTTTCTTT. It specifies CASSQDRGSTEAFF.

The chain links TRBV7-9 to TRBJ2-7; tentatively, D is TRBD2 (6 bases). The CDR3 is 15 amino acids. Per the germline V gene, CDR1 is SEHNR and CDR2 is FQNEAQ (reference sequence). V lost 3 bases and J 5 bases, leaving 17 bases between the germline ends. CDR3 in amino acids: CASSLGRGGTHEQYF. CDR3 sequence (DNA): TGTGCCAGCAGCTTGGGGCGAGGCGGGACCCACGAGCAGTACTTC.

The chain recombines TRBV6-2 or TRBV6-3 with TRBJ2-7; D possibly matches TRBD1 or TRBD2 (5 bases each). Per germline, CDR1 MNHEY and CDR2 SVGEGT. Trimming removed 4 bases from V and 5 bases from J, with 15 bases in between. The CDR3 sequence is 14 residues long. Here the CDR3 DNA reads TGTGCCAGCAGTTCCCTCCGACAGAGGGACGAGCAGTACTTC. Amino acids: CASSSLRQRDEQYF.

The CDR3 DNA sequence: TGTGCCAGCAGCCCCACTAGTTTCGAGACCCAGTACTTC. It codes for CASSPTSFETQYF. V is TRBV3-1 (or the pseudogene TRBV3-2) and J is TRBJ2-5, with a tentative D call TRBD2 (5 bases). V lost 4 bases and J lost 5, with 11 bases in between. This CDR3 contains 13 residues. Germline V CDR1 and CDR2: LGHDT, YNNKEL (reference sequence).

This clone appeared once. The chain is built from TRBV18 and TRBJ1-5; weak D call: TRBD1 (6 bases). The CDR3 has 15 residues. The germline gives CDR1 KGHSH, CDR2 LQKENI. V lost 2 bases and J 2 bases, leaving 10 bases between the germline ends. The CDR3 sequence: CASSPTGIGNQPQHF. DNA of the CDR3: TGTGCCAGCTCACCAACAGGGATCGGCAATCAGCCCCAGCATTTT.

The rearrangement links TRBV27 to TRBJ2-1, with D perhaps TRBD2 (6 bases). The CDR3 has 18 amino acids. Germline V gene lookup returns CDR1 MNHEY and CDR2 SMNVEV (reference sequence). Trimming took off 11 bases at V and 4 bases at J, with 30 bases between the two ends. The DNA for the CDR3 is TGTGCCGGGGTCGGGGCGGGCCGGGACTCGCCTACTTACAATGAGCAGTTCTTC. Translation gives CAGVGAGRDSPTYNEQFF.

The genes are TRBV30 and TRBJ2-3, with 10 bases fitting TRBD2. This CDR3 region has 17 residues. The trim removed 3 bases at V and 0 bases at J, leaving 9 bases unmatched. The germline V gene encodes CDR1 GTSNPN and CDR2 SVGIG (reference sequence). The CDR3 sequence: CAWRGASGSLSTDTQYF. The CDR3 region has the DNA TGTGCCTGGAGAGGGGCTAGCGGGAGCCTAAGCACAGATACGCAGTATTTT.

Here the CDR3 reads CASSVDGVRSDEQYF. CDR3 DNA sequence: TGTGCCAGCAGCGTAGACGGGGTAAGGTCCGACGAGCAGTACTTC. V usage is TRBV9 and J usage is TRBJ2-7; D might be TRBD2 (5 bases). The CDR3 consists of 15 residues. The V gene's germline CDR1 is SGDLS and CDR2 YYNGEE. The V end was cut by 0 bases, the J end by 5 bases, with 15 bases between.